The rows below give T cell receptor beta chains drawn from one sample of a study of blood T cell repertoires in COVID-19. The data were produced by immunoSEQ multiplex PCR, yet TCRdb's version contains in-frame clones alone and is incomplete. Of about 69,000 clones listed, around three quarters are singletons. The material sequenced was peripheral blood. The receptors were sampled from a man aged 60 to 75 with acute or convalescent COVID-19. CDR3s include the opening cysteine and the closing phenylalanine or tryptophan.

V gene: TRBV12-3/TRBV12-4; CDR3 protein: CASSLASGNTIYF
V gene: TRBV5-1; CDR3 protein: CASSLDGDFLETQYF
V gene: TRBV15; CDR3 protein: CATSSLDRGLGTANYGYTF
V gene: TRBV7-6; CDR3 protein: CASSETDSNQPQHF
V gene: TRBV6-5; CDR3 protein: CASSYVAGESTDTQYF
V gene: TRBV4-1; CDR3 protein: CASSQDRHQVPPQHF
V gene: TRBV5-1; CDR3 protein: CASSLSPWGGTQETQYF
V gene: TRBV7-3; CDR3 protein: CASSLYIGAGATGELFF
V gene: TRBV5-6; CDR3 protein: CASSPVASGETQYF
V gene: TRBV15; CDR3 protein: CATSRDGTALQPQHF
V gene: TRBV7-9; CDR3 protein: CASSSWASTFTDTQYF
V gene: TRBV19; CDR3 protein: CASTLNPQTGGDYGYTF
V gene: TRBV25-1; CDR3 protein: CASSEWRRQPQHF
V gene: TRBV6-5; CDR3 protein: CASKRTGGYEQYF
V gene: TRBV5-1; CDR3 protein: CASSSIVRRPAMVYNEQFF
V gene: TRBV4-1; CDR3 protein: CASSQDTTNEKLFF
V gene: TRBV10-3; CDR3 protein: CAISESTDRDEQYF
V gene: TRBV3-1/TRBV3-2; CDR3 protein: CASSQRGLRTTDTQYF
V gene: TRBV5-1; CDR3 protein: CASNYNSYNEQFF
V gene: TRBV14; CDR3 protein: CASSQGTGGSETQYF
V gene: TRBV6-2/TRBV6-3; CDR3 protein: CASSYSGLDGELFF
V gene: TRBV6-5; CDR3 protein: CASVRVSATGELFF
V gene: TRBV19; CDR3 protein: CASSPGYGYTF
V gene: TRBV4-3; CDR3 protein: CASSQQRGGSLEQYF
V gene: TRBV20-1; CDR3 protein: CSASFGRRENTEAFF
V gene: TRBV11-2; CDR3 protein: CASSLETGNQPQHF
V gene: TRBV10-1; CDR3 protein: CASSDGRPPQETQYF
V gene: TRBV5-4; CDR3 protein: CASSLFKETQYF
V gene: TRBV4-1; CDR3 protein: CASSQGAYSGGPTGELFF
V gene: TRBV5-1; CDR3 protein: CASHRNNEKLFF
V gene: TRBV7-2; CDR3 protein: CASSLGRGGETQYF
V gene: TRBV7-8; CDR3 protein: CASSLEGQGQGGYTF
V gene: TRBV7-9; CDR3 protein: CASSLNTGWAQHF
V gene: TRBV29-1; CDR3 protein: CSVVEGAGYEQYF
V gene: TRBV6-5; CDR3 protein: CASAREQETQYF
V gene: TRBV6-2/TRBV6-3; CDR3 protein: CASSYRGIYEQYF
V gene: TRBV11-3; CDR3 protein: CASSLTGTTEAFF
V gene: TRBV6-1; CDR3 protein: CASSEASTGLKGYTF